In its sample, the clone carrying this T cell receptor (beta chain) was seen a few times. Its target is unknown. Next came a second PCR, run for roughly 7 to 12 cycles, which used a sample-barcoded 5' primer along with a J-beta primer mix. TCRdb processed the 5' RACE reads anew with MiXCR; each CDR3 protein has one entry. The table includes more than 1,000,000 distinct CDR3 sequences, about 23% detected once. V was clipped by 1 base and J by 10 bases; unmatched bases: 4. Per germline, CDR1 DFQATT and CDR2 SNEGSKA (reference sequence). The length of the CDR3 is 14 residues. Total RNA was isolated from each sample in quantities of at least 6 micrograms. These data originate in a study of blood T cells in healthy people across ages. Points from the study as a whole: Long-lived and aged donors differed, with more naive CD4+ cells and higher diversity in the long-lived.

This sample also appeared in a second study, on T cells of mothers and their children. That study reports: Maternal samples each gave over 8 million TCR beta CDR3 reads, and child samples 3 million to 3.5 million each.

This receptor was obtained from a girl aged 2-10 years in good health. The chain couples TRBV20-1 to TRBJ1-6, with 10 nucleotides matching TRBD1. Source material: blood. This CDR3 reads CSARAGTGESPLHF. Here the CDR3 DNA reads TGCAGTGCTAGAGCCGGGACAGGGGAATCACCCCTCCACTTT.